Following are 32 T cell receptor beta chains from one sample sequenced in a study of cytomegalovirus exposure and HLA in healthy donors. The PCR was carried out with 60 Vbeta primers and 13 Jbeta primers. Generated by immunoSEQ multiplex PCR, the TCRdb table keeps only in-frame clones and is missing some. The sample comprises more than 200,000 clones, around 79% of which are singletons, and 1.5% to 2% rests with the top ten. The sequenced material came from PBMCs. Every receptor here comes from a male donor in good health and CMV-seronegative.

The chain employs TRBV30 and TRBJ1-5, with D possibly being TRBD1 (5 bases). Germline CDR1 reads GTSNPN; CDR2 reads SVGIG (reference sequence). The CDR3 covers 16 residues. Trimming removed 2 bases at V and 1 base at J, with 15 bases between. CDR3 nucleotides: TGTGCCTGGAGTCCGCGGGGGGGGTCGAGCAATCAGCCCCAGCATTTT. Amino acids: CAWSPRGGSSNQPQHF.

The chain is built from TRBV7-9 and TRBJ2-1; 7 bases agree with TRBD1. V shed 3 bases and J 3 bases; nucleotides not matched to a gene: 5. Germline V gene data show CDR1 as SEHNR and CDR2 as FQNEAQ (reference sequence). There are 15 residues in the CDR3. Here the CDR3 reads CASSLPGQLYNEQFF. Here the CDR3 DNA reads TGTGCCAGCAGCTTGCCGGGACAGCTCTACAATGAGCAGTTCTTC.

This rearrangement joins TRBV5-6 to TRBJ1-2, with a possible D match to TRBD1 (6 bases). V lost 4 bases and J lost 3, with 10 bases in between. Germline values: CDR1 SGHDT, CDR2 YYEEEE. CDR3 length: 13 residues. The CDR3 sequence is CASSADSYYGYTF. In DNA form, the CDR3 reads TGTGCCAGCAGCGCGGACAGTTACTATGGCTACACCTTC.

The CDR3 bases are TGTGCCAGCAGTCCGGGACAGGGAGGCACAGATACGCAGTATTTT. Its translation is CASSPGQGGTDTQYF. V and J are TRBV2 and TRBJ2-3; the match to TRBD1 covers 9 bases. This CDR3 spans 15 amino acids. V dropped 5 bases and J dropped 1; count of bases not matched to a gene: 4. Per the germline V gene, CDR1 is SNHLY and CDR2 is FYNNEI. The full variable domain, with the rest looked up from reference TRBV2 and TRBJ2-3, is EPEVTQTPSHQVTQMGQEVILRCVPISNHLYFYWYRQILGQKVEFLVSFYNNEISEKSEIFDDQFSVERPDGSNFTLKIRSTKLEDSAMYFCASSPGQGGTDTQYFGPGTRLTVL.

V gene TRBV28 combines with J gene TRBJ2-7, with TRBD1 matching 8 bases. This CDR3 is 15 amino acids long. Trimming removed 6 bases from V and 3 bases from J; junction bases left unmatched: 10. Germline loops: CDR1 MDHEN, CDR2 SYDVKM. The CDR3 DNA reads TGTGCCAGCAGACTTGCAGGGGGCAGGCGCTACGAGCAGTACTTC. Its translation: CASRLAGGRRYEQYF.

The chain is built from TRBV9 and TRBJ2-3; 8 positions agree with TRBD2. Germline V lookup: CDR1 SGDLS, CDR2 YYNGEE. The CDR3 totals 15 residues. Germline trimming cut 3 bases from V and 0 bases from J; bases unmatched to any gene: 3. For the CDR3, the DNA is TGTGCCAGCAGCGACCGGGGGGGGAGCACAGATACGCAGTATTTT. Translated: CASSDRGGSTDTQYF. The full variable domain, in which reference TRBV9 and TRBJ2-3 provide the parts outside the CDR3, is DSGVTQTPKHLITATGQRVTLRCSPRSGDLSVYWYQQSLDQGLQFLIQYYNGEERAKGNILERFSAQQFPDLHSELNLSSLELGDSALYFCASSDRGGSTDTQYFGPGTRLTVL.

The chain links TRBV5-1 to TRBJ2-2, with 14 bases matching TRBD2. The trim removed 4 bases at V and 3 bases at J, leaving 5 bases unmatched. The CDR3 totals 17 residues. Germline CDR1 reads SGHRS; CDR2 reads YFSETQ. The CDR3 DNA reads TGCGCCAGCAGCCGAGGGACTAGCGGGAGATACACCGGGGAGCTGTTTTTT. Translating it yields CASSRGTSGRYTGELFF.

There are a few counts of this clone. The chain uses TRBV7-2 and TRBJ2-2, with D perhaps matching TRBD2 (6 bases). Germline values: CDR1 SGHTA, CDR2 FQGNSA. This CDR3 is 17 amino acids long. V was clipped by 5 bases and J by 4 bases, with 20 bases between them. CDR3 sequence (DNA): TGTGCCAGCAGCATACACGGAGGGCCTCCGGGCACCGGGGAGCTGTTTTTT. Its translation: CASSIHGGPPGTGELFF.

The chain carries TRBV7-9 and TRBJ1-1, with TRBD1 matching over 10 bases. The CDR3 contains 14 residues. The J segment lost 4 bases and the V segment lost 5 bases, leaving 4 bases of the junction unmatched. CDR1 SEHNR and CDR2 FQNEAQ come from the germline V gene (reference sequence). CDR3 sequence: CASSPRDRGTEAFF. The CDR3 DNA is TGTGCCAGCAGCCCTCGGGACAGGGGCACTGAAGCTTTCTTT.

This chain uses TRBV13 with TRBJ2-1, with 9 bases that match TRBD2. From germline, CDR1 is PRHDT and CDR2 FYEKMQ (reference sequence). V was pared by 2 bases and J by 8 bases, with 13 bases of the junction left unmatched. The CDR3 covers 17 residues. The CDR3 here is CASSLRTPSGRRDEQFF. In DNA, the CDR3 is TGTGCCAGCAGCTTAAGGACCCCCAGCGGGAGGAGGGATGAGCAGTTCTTC.

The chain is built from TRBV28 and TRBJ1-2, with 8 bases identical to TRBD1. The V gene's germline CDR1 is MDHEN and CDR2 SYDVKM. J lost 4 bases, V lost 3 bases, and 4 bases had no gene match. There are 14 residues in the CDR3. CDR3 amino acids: CASSFRDRLYGYTF. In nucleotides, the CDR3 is TGTGCCAGCAGTTTTCGGGACAGGCTCTATGGCTACACCTTC.

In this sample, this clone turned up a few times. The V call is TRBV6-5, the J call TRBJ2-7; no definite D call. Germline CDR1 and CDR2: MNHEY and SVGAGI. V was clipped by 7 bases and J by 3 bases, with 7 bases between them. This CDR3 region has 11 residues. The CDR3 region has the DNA TGTGCCAGCACGAACAGCTACGAGCAGTACTTC. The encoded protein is CASTNSYEQYF.

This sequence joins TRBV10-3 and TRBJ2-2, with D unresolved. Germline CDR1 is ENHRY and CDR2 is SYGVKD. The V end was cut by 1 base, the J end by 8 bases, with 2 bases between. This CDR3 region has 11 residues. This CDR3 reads CAISELGELFF. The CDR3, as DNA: TGTGCCATCAGTGAGTTAGGGGAGCTGTTTTTT.

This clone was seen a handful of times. The CDR3 DNA reads as TGTGCCAGCAGTTACGTGGGACAGGTTGAAGAGACCCAGTACTTC. This sequence encodes CASSYVGQVEETQYF. This chain links TRBV6-9 with TRBJ2-5, with TRBD1 matching 8 bases. Germline-derived CDR1 and CDR2 are MNHGY and SVAAGI. This CDR3 spans 15 amino acids. V was pared by 3 bases and J by 3 bases, with 6 bases of the junction left unmatched.

In nucleotides, the CDR3 is TGTGCCATCAGCGAGGGACAGCACACTGAAGCTTTCTTT. Protein sequence: CAISEGQHTEAFF. The J gene is TRBJ1-1, the V gene TRBV10-3; 7 bases line up with TRBD1. The CDR3 loop spans 13 amino acids. Germline V lookup: CDR1 ENHRY, CDR2 SYGVKD. The V gene end was trimmed by 6 bases and the J gene end by 3 bases; junction bases not matched to a gene: 4.

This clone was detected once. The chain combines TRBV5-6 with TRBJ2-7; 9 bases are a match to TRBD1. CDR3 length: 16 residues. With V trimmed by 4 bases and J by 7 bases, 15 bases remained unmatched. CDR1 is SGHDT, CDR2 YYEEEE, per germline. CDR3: CASSPRPGTGIGEQYF. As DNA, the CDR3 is TGTGCCAGCAGCCCCCGTCCCGGGACAGGGATTGGGGAGCAGTACTTC. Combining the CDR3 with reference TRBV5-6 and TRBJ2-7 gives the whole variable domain DAGVTQSPTHLIKTRGQQVTLRCSPKSGHDTVSWYQQALGQGPQFIFQYYEEEERQRGNFPDRFSGHQFPNYSSELNVNALLLGDSALYLCASSPRPGTGIGEQYFGPGTRLTVT.

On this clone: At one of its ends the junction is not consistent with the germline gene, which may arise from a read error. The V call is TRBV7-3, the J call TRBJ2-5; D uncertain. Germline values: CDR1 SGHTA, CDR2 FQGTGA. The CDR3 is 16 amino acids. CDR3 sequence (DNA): TGTGCCAGCAGCCCCGACGATGTGGGCAGCCAAGAGACCCGGTACTTC. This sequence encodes CASSPDDVGSQETRYF.

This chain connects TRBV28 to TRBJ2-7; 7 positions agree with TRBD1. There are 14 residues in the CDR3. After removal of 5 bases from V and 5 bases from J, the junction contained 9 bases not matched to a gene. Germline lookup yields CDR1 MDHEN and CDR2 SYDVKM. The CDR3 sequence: CASSLERDRDEQYF. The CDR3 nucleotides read TGTGCCAGCAGTCTAGAACGAGACAGGGACGAGCAGTACTTC.

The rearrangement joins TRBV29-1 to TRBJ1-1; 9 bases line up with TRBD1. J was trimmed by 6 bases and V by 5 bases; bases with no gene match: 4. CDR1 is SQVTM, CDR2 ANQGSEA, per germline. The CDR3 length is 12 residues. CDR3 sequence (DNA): TGCAGCGTTCACAGGGGGCAGGCTGAAGCTTTCTTT. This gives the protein CSVHRGQAEAFF.

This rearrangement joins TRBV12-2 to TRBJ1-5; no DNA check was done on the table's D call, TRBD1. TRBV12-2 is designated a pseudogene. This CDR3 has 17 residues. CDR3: CASRLAKAIGGHQPQHF. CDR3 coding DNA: TGTGCAAGTCGCTTAGCTAAGGCAATAGGTGGGCATCAGCCCCAGCATTTT.

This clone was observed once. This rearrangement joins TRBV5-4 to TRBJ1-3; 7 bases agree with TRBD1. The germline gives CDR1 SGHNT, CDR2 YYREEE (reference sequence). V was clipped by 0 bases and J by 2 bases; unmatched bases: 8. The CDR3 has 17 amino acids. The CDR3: CASSLAAGGRAGNTIYF. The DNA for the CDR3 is TGTGCCAGCAGCTTGGCCGCAGGGGGGCGTGCTGGAAACACCATATATTTT.

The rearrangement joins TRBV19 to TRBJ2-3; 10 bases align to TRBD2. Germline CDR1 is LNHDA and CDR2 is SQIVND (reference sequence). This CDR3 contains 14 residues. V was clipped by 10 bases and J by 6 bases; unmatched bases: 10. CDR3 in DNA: TGTGCCACTCAAAGCGGGGGGGCATGGGATACGCAGTATTTT. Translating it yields CATQSGGAWDTQYF.

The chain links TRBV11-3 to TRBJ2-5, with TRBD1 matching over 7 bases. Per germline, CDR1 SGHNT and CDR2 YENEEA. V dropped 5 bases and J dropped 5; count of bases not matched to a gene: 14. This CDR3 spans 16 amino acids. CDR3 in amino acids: CASSSSGQVAQETQYF. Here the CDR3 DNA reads TGTGCCAGCAGCAGCAGTGGACAGGTGGCCCAGGAGACCCAGTACTTC.

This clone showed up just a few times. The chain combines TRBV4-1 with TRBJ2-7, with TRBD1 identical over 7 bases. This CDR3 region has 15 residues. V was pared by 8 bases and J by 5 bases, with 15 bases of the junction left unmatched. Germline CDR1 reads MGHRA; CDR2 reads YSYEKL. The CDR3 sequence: CASQFRRQGTDEQYF. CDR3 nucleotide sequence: TGCGCCAGCCAGTTCCGAAGACAGGGAACGGACGAGCAGTACTTC.

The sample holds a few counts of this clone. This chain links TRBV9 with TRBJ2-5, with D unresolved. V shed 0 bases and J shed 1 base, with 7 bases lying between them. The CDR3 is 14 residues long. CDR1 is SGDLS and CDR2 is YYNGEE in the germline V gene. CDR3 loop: CASSVVGVQETQYF. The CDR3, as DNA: TGTGCCAGCAGCGTAGTAGGAGTCCAAGAGACCCAGTACTTC.

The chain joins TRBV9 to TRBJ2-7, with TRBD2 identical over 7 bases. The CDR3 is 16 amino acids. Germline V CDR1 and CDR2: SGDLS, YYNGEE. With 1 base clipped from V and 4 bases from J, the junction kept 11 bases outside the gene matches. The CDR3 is CASSVTGGGHAYEQYF. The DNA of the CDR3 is TGTGCCAGCAGCGTAACTGGGGGAGGGCATGCGTACGAGCAGTACTTC. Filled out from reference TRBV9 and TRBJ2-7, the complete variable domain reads DSGVTQTPKHLITATGQRVTLRCSPRSGDLSVYWYQQSLDQGLQFLIQYYNGEERAKGNILERFSAQQFPDLHSELNLSSLELGDSALYFCASSVTGGGHAYEQYFGPGTRLTVT.

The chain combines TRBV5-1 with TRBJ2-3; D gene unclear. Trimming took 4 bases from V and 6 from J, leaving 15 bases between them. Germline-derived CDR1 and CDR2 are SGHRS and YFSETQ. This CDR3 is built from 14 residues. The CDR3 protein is CASSRSGSGDTQYF. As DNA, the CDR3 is TGCGCCAGCAGCCGATCAGGTTCTGGTGATACGCAGTATTTT.

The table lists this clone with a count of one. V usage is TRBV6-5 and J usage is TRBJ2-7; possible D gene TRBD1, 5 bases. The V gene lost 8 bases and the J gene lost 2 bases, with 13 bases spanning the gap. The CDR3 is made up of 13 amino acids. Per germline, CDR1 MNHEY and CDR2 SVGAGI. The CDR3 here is CASGDSGAYEQYF. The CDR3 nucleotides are TGTGCCAGCGGTGACAGTGGGGCCTACGAGCAGTACTTC.

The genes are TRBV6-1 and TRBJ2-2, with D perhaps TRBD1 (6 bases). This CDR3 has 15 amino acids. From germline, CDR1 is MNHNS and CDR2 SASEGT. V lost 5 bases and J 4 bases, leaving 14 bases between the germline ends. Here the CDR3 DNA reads TGTGCCAGCAGTCTCAGCGGACAGCGCACCGGGGAGCTGTTTTTT. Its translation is CASSLSGQRTGELFF.

In nucleotides, the CDR3 is TGTGCCAGCAGCTTAGGGCGGAAGCCTGGAAACACCATATATTTT. The encoded protein is CASSLGRKPGNTIYF. The gene calls are TRBV7-8 and TRBJ1-3; D uncertain. Germline values: CDR1 SGHVS, CDR2 FQNEAQ. The CDR3 is made up of 15 amino acids. V was shortened by 1 base and J by 2 bases, with 9 bases between the two germline ends.

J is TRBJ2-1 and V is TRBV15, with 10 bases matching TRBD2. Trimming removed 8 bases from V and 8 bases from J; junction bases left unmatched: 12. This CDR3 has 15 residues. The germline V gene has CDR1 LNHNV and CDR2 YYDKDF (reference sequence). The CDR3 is CATGVGLAALDEQFF. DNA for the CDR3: TGTGCCACCGGGGTTGGACTAGCGGCCTTGGATGAGCAGTTCTTC.

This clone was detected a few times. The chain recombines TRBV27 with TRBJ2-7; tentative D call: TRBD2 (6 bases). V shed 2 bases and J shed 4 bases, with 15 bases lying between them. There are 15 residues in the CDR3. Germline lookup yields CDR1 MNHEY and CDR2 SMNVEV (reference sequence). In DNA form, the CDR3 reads TGTGCCAGCAGTTTACCTGGGGGGTCCCGGTACGAGCAGTACTTC. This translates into CASSLPGGSRYEQYF.